This T cell receptor beta chain came from a study of T-cell memory formation after mild COVID-19. Study as a whole: Largely donor-specific TCR clusters were found.

Between the trimmed V and J ends, which lost 2 bases and 3 bases, there was a span of 8 bases. This CDR3 has 13 amino acids. The germline CDR1 and CDR2 sequences are SGHRS and YFSETQ. Study-level points and caveats: The main location of contracting CD4+ clones was CM and EM, and that of contracting CD8+ clones was EMRA.

A remark on this clonotype: Its specificity is unknown.

The 5'RACE method, run with constant-segment primers, produced TCR alpha and TCR beta cDNA libraries (carrying sample barcodes and UMIs). In TCRdb, the 5' RACE reads were re-called with MiXCR into one record per CDR3 protein. The table records about 110,000 distinct CDR3 sequences, over 15% of them present only once. Specimen: PBMCs or a T cell subset sorted from them (not recorded which). This receptor was identified in a man aged 18 to 30 who had mild COVID-19 (a few samples of this study predate the infection). Cell type and time point are not known. The V and J genes are TRBV5-1 and TRBJ1-1; D ambiguous. The CDR3 DNA reads TGCGCCAGCAGCTTCGGTGGATACACTGAAGCTTTCTTT. It encodes CASSFGGYTEAFF.